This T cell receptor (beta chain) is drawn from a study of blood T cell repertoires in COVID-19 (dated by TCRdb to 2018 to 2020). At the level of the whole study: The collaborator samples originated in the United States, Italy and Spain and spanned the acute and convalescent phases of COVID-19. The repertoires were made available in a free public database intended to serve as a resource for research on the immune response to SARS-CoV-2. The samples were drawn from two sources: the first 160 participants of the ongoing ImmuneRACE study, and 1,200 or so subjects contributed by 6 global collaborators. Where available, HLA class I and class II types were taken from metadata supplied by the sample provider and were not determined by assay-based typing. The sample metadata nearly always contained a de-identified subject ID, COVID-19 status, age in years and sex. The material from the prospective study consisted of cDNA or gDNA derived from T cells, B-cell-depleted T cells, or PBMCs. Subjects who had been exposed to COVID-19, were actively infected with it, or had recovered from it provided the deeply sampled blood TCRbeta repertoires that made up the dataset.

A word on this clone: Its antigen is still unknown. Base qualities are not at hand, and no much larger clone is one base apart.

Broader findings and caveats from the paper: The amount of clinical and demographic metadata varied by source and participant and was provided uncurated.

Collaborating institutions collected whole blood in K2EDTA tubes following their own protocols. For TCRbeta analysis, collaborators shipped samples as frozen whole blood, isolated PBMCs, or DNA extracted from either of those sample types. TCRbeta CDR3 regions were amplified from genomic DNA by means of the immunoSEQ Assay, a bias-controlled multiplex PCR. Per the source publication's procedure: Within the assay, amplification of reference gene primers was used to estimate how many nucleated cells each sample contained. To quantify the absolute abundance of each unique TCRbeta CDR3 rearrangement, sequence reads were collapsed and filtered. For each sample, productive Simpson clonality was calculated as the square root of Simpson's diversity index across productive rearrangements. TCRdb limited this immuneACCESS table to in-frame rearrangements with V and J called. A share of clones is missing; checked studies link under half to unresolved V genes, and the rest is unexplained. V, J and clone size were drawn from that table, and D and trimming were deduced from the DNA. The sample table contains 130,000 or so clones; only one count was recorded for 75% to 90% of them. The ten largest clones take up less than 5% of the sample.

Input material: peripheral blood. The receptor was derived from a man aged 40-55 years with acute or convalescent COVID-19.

The nucleotide sequence is TGTGCCAGCAGCCAAGACATCCATCAAACGCAGTATTTT. It encodes CASSQDIHQTQYF. The rearrangement combines TRBV3-1 (or the pseudogene TRBV3-2) with TRBJ2-3; no D gene is confidently identified. The junction carries 10 bases between V and J, which are trimmed by 0 bases and 9 bases respectively. The germline V gene (reference sequence) sets CDR1 to LGHDT and CDR2 to YNNKEL. The CDR3 covers 13 residues, taking in both the cysteine and the phenylalanine. CDR3 DNA is the only sequence kept; it has 39 bases, read in frame from the first base.